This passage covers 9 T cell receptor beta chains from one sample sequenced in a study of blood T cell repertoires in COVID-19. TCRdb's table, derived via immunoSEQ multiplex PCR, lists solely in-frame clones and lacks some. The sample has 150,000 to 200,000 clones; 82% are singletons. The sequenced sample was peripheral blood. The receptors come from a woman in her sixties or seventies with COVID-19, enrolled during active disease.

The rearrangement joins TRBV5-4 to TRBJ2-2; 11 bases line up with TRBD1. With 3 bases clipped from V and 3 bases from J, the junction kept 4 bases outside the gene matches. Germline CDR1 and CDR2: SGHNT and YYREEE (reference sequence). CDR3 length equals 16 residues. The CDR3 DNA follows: TGTGCCAGCAGCTCCGGACAGGGGGCGGACACCGGGGAGCTGTTTTTT. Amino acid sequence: CASSSGQGADTGELFF.

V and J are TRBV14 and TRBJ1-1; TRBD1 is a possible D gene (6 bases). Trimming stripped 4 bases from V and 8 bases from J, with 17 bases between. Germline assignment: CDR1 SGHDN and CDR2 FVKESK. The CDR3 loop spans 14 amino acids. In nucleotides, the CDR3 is TGTGCCAGCAGCCTTGGATCGGGGGGCGCGGAAGCTTTCTTT. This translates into CASSLGSGGAEAFF.

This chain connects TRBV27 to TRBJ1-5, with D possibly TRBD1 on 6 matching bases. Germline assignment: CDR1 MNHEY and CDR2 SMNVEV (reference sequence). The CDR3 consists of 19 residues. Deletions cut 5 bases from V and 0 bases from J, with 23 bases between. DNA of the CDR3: TGTGCCAGCAGTAAACGTCAGGGGAGTCGGGTATATAGCAATCAGCCCCAGCATTTT. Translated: CASSKRQGSRVYSNQPQHF.

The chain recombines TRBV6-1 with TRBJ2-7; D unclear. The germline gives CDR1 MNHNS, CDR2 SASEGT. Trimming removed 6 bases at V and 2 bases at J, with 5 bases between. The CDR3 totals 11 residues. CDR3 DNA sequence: TGTGCCAGCAGCACAGCCTACGAGCAGTACTTC. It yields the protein CASSTAYEQYF.

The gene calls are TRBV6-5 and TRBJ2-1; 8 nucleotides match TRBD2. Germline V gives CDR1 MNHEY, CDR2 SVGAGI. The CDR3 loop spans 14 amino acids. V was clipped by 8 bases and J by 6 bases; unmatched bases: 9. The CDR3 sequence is CASVRAGGRNEQFF. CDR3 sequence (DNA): TGTGCCAGCGTTCGGGCGGGGGGCCGCAATGAGCAGTTCTTC.

The CDR3 DNA follows: TGTGCCACCAGCGCCGGGCTGATTGGACAGCCTTCCTGTGGCTACACCTTC. This sequence encodes CATSAGLIGQPSCGYTF. The V and J genes are TRBV15 and TRBJ1-2; D might be TRBD1 (6 bases). With 5 bases removed from V and 7 bases from J, the gap between germline ends came to 26 bases. Germline assignment: CDR1 LNHNV and CDR2 YYDKDF (reference sequence). CDR3 length: 17 residues.

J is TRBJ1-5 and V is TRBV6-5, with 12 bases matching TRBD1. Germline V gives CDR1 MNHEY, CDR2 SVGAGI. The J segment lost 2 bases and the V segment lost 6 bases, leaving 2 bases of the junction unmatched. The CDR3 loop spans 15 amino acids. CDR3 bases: TGTGCCAGCAGGGGACAGGGGGCTGGCAATCAGCCCCAGCATTTT. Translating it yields CASRGQGAGNQPQHF.

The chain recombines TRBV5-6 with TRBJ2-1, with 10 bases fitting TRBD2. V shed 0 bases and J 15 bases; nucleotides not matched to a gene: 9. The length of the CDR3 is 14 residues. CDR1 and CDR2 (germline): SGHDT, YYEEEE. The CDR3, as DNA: TGTGCCAGCAGCTTGGTGGTAGCGGGAGGCGTCCCGTTCTTC. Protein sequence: CASSLVVAGGVPFF.

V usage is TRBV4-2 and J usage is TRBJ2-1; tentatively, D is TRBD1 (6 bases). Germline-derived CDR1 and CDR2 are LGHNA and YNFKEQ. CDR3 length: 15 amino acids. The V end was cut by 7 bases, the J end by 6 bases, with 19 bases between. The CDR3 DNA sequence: TGTGCCAGCACCGAGGGGACACAGGAGGTCAATGAGCAGTTCTTC. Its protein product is CASTEGTQEVNEQFF.